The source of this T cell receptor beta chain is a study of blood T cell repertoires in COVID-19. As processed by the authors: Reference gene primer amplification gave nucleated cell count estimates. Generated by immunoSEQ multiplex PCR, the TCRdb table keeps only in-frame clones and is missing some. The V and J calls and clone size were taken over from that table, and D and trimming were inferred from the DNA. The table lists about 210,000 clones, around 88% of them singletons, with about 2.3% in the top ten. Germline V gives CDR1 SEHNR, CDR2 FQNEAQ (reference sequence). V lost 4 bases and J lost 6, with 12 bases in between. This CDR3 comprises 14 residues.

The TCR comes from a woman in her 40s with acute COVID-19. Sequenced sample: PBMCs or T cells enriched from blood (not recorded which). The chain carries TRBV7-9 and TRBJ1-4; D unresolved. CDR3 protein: CASSSTGGYEKLFF. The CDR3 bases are TGTGCCAGCAGCTCGACTGGCGGGTATGAAAAACTGTTTTTT.